The rows below give T cell receptor beta chains drawn from one sample of a study of early T cells in non-severe SARS-CoV-2 infection. Each CDR3 protein is one row after TCRdb ran MiXCR on the 5' RACE reads. The repertoire holds 30,000 to 35,000 distinct CDR3 sequences, with over 6.5% as singletons. The sequencing sample was made of whole blood. The origin of the receptors is an adult who was a healthcare worker with PCR-confirmed SARS-CoV-2 infection or an uninfected control (not recorded which). Each CDR3 is given with its conserved first and last residue. D genes are given only for firm matches. A clone size is listed for some rows: how often the clone was seen (once, few, many), or a class if it is expanded.

TRBD1,TRBV18,TRBJ1-3,many,TGTGCCAGCTCACCGTATACCGGACAGGGGGCGACTGGAAACACCATATATTTT,CASSPYTGQGATGNTIYF
TRBD2,TRBV11-3,TRBJ2-5,many,TGTGCCAGCAGCTTCGGGGGGACCCAAGAGACCCAGTACTTC,CASSFGGTQETQYF
.,TRBV27,TRBJ1-1,few,TGTGCCAGCAGAGAAGGGACTGAAGCTTTCTTT,CASREGTEAFF
.,TRBV20-1,TRBJ2-3,few,TGCAGTGCTAGAGGAGGGGCGGCAGATACGCAGTATTTT,CSARGGAADTQYF
.,TRBV5-4,TRBJ2-1,many,TGTGCCAGCAGCTTGGCCTTTGGGCGGAGTCACAATGAGCAGTTCTTC,CASSLAFGRSHNEQFF
.,TRBV4-2,TRBJ2-2,many,TGTGCCAGCAGCCAAGATGGGGCAGGGAAGACCGGGGAGCTGTTTTTT,CASSQDGAGKTGELFF
.,TRBV28,TRBJ2-7,many,TGTGCCAGCAGTTTCTTGACGGGAGTCTACGAGCAGTACTTC,CASSFLTGVYEQYF
TRBD2,TRBV4-3,TRBJ2-1,many,TGCGCCAGCAGCCGCACTAGCGGGAAGGCTGAGCAGTTCTTC,CASSRTSGKAEQFF
.,TRBV5-1,TRBJ2-1,.,TGCGCCAGCAGCTGGATAGATGGTGACAATGAGCAGTTCTTC,CASSWIDGDNEQFF
.,TRBV12-3/TRBV12-4,TRBJ2-5,few,TGTGCCAGCAGTTTTACCCGGGGTAAAGAGACCCAGTACTTC,CASSFTRGKETQYF
.,TRBV27,TRBJ2-7,many,TGTGCCAGCAGTTTAGCGTTGGGGTACGAGCAGTACTTC,CASSLALGYEQYF
.,TRBV6-5,TRBJ2-1,many,TGTGCCAGCAGGCAATTTCTTGAGACTCCTTACAATGAGCAGTTCTTC,CASRQFLETPYNEQFF
.,TRBV4-1,TRBJ2-1,many,TGCGCCAGCAGCCAGTTAAACATGGGATTCTACAATGAGCAGTTCTTC,CASSQLNMGFYNEQFF
.,TRBV10-3,TRBJ1-2,few,TGTGCCATCACCCCGGACAGCGGCTATGGCTACACCTTC,CAITPDSGYGYTF
.,TRBV6-6,TRBJ1-6,few,TGTGCCAGCAGGCAACACCGATCGGGGGGAATAGCCAATTCACCCCTCCACTTT,CASRQHRSGGIANSPLHF
TRBD1,TRBV5-4,TRBJ2-7,few,TGTGCCAGCAGCTTGAGGGGGCCCCACGAGCAGTACTTC,CASSLRGPHEQYF
.,TRBV6-5,TRBJ2-6,few,TGTGCCAGTCGACGGGCCAACGTCCTGACTTTC,CASRRANVLTF
TRBD2,TRBV28,TRBJ2-3,many,TGTGCCAGCAGTTTCACCCAGGGACTAGCGGGAGTAAGCACAGATACGCAGTATTTT,CASSFTQGLAGVSTDTQYF
.,TRBV7-2,TRBJ2-3,many,TGTGCCAGCAGCTTAGATACGCAGTATTTT,CASSLDTQYF
.,TRBV20-1,TRBJ1-1,many,TGCAGTGCTAGAGATTTAGGACCCTTGAACACTGAAGCTTTCTTT,CSARDLGPLNTEAFF
TRBD2,TRBV3-1,TRBJ2-3,many,TGTGCCAGCAGCGGAGGGACTATTAGCACAGATACGCAGTATTTT,CASSGGTISTDTQYF
.,TRBV20-1,TRBJ2-3,many,TGCAGTCGTCTGCGGCGGGTGGGAACAGATACGCAGTATTTT,CSRLRRVGTDTQYF
.,TRBV12-3/TRBV12-4,TRBJ2-7,many,TGTGCCAGCAGTTTAAGGGACTTGGGGGAGCAGTACTTC,CASSLRDLGEQYF
.,TRBV24-1,TRBJ2-1,.,TGTGCCACCAGTGGAGGGGTTGGCAATGAGCAGTTCTTC,CATSGGVGNEQFF
.,TRBV7-8,TRBJ2-1,many,TGTGCCAGCAGCTTAGCTTCCGGGACCCTTTTGGAGCAGTTCTTC,CASSLASGTLLEQFF
.,TRBV11-2,TRBJ2-1,many,TGTGCCAGCAGCTTAGAAACGGCAGGGAATGGGTGGGATGAGCAGTTCTTC,CASSLETAGNGWDEQFF
.,TRBV5-1,TRBJ1-1,many,TGCGCCAGCAGCTTGAGAAGGGTTGGCCCGAACACTGAAGCTTTCTTT,CASSLRRVGPNTEAFF
.,TRBV18,TRBJ2-7,many,TGTGCCAGCTCATATTCCTACGAGCAGTACTTC,CASSYSYEQYF
.,TRBV20-1,TRBJ2-7,many,TGCAGTGCTTCCCCGGGCGGGGAAGGGCGGCAGTACTTC,CSASPGGEGRQYF
TRBD2,TRBV6-2/TRBV6-3,TRBJ2-3,many,TGTGCCAGCAGTTACTCGCTAGCGGACACAGATACGCAGTATTTT,CASSYSLADTDTQYF
.,TRBV6-5,TRBJ1-2,once,TGTGCTACAGAGGGGGTCGCGGATGGCTACACCTTC,CATEGVADGYTF
TRBD1,TRBV6-5,TRBJ2-3,many,TGTGCCAGCAGTTACTCCGGACAGGGGGCGGATACGCAGTATTTT,CASSYSGQGADTQYF
TRBD2,TRBV7-9,TRBJ2-3,.,TGTGCCAGCAGCCGTCTAGCGGGTCACACAGATACGCAGTATTTT,CASSRLAGHTDTQYF
TRBD2,TRBV11-2,TRBJ2-3,many,TGTGCCAGCAGCTTACGGGCTAGCGGGGGAAAGGGGGATACGCAGTATTTT,CASSLRASGGKGDTQYF
.,TRBV7-8,TRBJ2-1,.,TGTGCCAGCAGCTTAGTGGAGGCAGGGGGGTACAATGAGCAGTTCTTC,CASSLVEAGGYNEQFF
.,TRBV6-5,TRBJ1-1,few,TGTGCCAGCAGTTCCGCGCGTTACACTGAAGCTTTCTTT,CASSSARYTEAFF
.,TRBV5-6,TRBJ2-1,few,TGTGCCAGCAGCTTATCCGGGTCTCCCTACAATGAGCAGTTCTTC,CASSLSGSPYNEQFF
.,TRBV10-3,TRBJ2-2,few,TGTGCCATCCGGGGGGCTCTTAACACCGGGGAGCTGTTTTTT,CAIRGALNTGELFF
TRBD2,TRBV11-2,TRBJ2-5,many,TGTGCCAGCAGCTTAGTCGGTCTAGCGGGAGGGCCCTCGATGGAGACCCAGTACTTC,CASSLVGLAGGPSMETQYF
TRBD1,TRBV7-8,TRBJ2-1,few,TGTGCCAGCAGCTACGGGCCCGGGACAGGGAAGTACAATGAGCAGTTCTTC,CASSYGPGTGKYNEQFF
.,TRBV18,TRBJ1-1,many,TGTGCCAGCTCGGAGAGTTGGGCTGAAGCTTTCTTT,CASSESWAEAFF
.,TRBV30,TRBJ1-1,many,TGTGCCTGGCGGAGGGGGGCTGGCACTGAAGCTTTCTTT,CAWRRGAGTEAFF
TRBD1,TRBV4-1,TRBJ1-2,many,TGCGCCAGCAGCGACAGGGCCTATGGCTACACCTTC,CASSDRAYGYTF
TRBD2,TRBV6-1,TRBJ2-1,many,TGTGCCAGCAGTGAACTAGCGGGAGTGTCTGAGCAGTTCTTC,CASSELAGVSEQFF
.,TRBV29-1,TRBJ2-1,few,TGCAGCGTTGAAGATGGAATAGCTCGCGATGAGCAGTTCTTC,CSVEDGIARDEQFF
.,TRBV6-5,TRBJ1-2,many,TGTGCCAGCAGTTTCACCGGGACGGGGGACTATGGCTACACCTTC,CASSFTGTGDYGYTF
.,TRBV19,TRBJ1-5,.,TGTGCCAGTAGTATGTGGACGGCATTTGGAAGCAATCAGCCCCAGCATTTT,CASSMWTAFGSNQPQHF
.,TRBV24-1,TRBJ2-3,many,TGTGCCACCAGACCACAGGGATCCACAGATACGCAGTATTTT,CATRPQGSTDTQYF
.,TRBV5-1,TRBJ2-2,.,TGCGCCAGCAGCCCCCCTCGGGAGCCCGGGGAGCTGTTTTTT,CASSPPREPGELFF
.,TRBV15,TRBJ2-3,many,TGTGCCACCAGCAGGGACACTTTCACAGATACGCAGTATTTT,CATSRDTFTDTQYF
.,TRBV5-5,TRBJ1-2,.,TGTGCCAGCAGCTTGTCTGGGCAGCCTCCCTATGGCTACACCTTC,CASSLSGQPPYGYTF
.,TRBV19,TRBJ1-2,many,TGTGCCAGTAGTTCTGGACAGCATGGCTACACCTTC,CASSSGQHGYTF